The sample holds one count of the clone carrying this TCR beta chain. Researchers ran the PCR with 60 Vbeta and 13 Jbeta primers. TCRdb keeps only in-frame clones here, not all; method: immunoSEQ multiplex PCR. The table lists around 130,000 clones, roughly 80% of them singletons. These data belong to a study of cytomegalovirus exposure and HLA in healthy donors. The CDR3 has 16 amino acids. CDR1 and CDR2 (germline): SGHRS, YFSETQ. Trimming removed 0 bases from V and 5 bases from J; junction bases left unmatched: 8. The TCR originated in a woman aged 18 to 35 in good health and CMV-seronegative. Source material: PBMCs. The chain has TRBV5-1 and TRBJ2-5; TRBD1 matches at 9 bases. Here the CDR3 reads CASSLARDRASETQYF. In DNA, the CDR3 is TGCGCCAGCAGCTTGGCCCGGGACAGGGCTAGCGAGACCCAGTACTTC.